These 20 T cell receptor beta chains share one sample of origin, sequenced in a study of spatial heterogeneity in lung cancer (dated by TCRdb to between 2018 and 2021). The protocol used for the library was 5' RACE. Sequencing was performed on a NextSeq 500. The public sequencing data were trimmed at Q25 with fastp and processed into clonotypes with MiXCR by TCRdb, which kept only in-frame beta chains. Entries are consolidated by CDR3 protein sequence, retaining the most common genes and DNA. Here the sample has 6,000 to 9,500 distinct CDR3 sequences; 5% to 7% occur a single time. The top ten hold 39% of the sample. The time point label for this specimen denotes: sample taken at primary tumor resection. Without any cell sorting, TCR sequencing was performed on whole RNA extracted either from tumor and nontumor lung tissue or from cryopreserved PBMC samples. Sequencing was performed on PBMCs, taken at surgery. The receptors here all came from a male donor with early-stage non-small cell lung cancer.

This clonotype showed up many times. This chain joins TRBV27 and TRBJ2-7; 10 positions agree with TRBD2. Germline values: CDR1 MNHEY, CDR2 SMNVEV (reference sequence). The CDR3 loop spans 14 amino acids. V trimming: 5 bases; J trimming: 6 bases; junction bases outside the gene matches: 7. In DNA form, the CDR3 reads TGTGCCAGCAGTGACCCGGGACTAGCGCTCGAGCAGTACTTC. Translating gives CASSDPGLALEQYF.

With regard to this clonotype: A single base separates this from a much larger clone, so it may be a read error. This chain uses TRBV4-3 with TRBJ2-1; D might be TRBD1 (5 bases). The CDR3 spans 15 residues. V was cut by 4 bases and J by 1 base, with 11 bases left in between. From germline, CDR1 is LGHNA and CDR2 YSLEER. The CDR3 loop is CASSPRDSSYNEQFF. DNA of the CDR3: TGCGCCAGCAGCCCCAGGGATTCATCCTACAATGAGCAGTTCTTC.

This clonotype was counted at least ten times. The chain has TRBV12-5 and TRBJ1-2; D is uncertain. Germline CDR1 is LGHNT and CDR2 is FRNRAP. V was trimmed by 0 bases and J by 2 bases, leaving 13 bases between them. CDR3 size: 16 residues. For the CDR3, the DNA is TGTGCTAGTGGTTTGGTACCGAACTATCCGAACTATGGCTACACCTTC. Translation: CASGLVPNYPNYGYTF.

This clonotype has at least ten counts. The V call is TRBV4-1, the J call TRBJ2-3; 9 nucleotides align to TRBD1. From germline, CDR1 is MGHRA and CDR2 YSYEKL. The CDR3 length is 16 residues. V shed 4 bases, J shed 0 bases, and the junction held 5 bases outside the gene matches. The DNA of the CDR3 is TGCGCCAGCAGCCTCGGGACAGGGCCTAGCACAGATACGCAGTATTTT. Residues: CASSLGTGPSTDTQYF.

The rearrangement links TRBV7-2 to TRBJ2-4; 7 bases fit TRBD2. From germline, CDR1 is SGHTA and CDR2 FQGNSA. The junction had 6 bases not matched to a gene; V was cut back by 1 base and J by 3 bases. This CDR3 comprises 16 residues. CDR3 DNA: TGTGCCAGCAGCTTAGAGGCAGCGGGGTACAAAAACATTCAGTACTTC. Encoded protein: CASSLEAAGYKNIQYF. Drawing the rest from reference TRBV7-2 and TRBJ2-4, the complete variable domain is GAGVSQSPSNKVTEKGKDVELRCDPISGHTALYWYRQSLGQGLEFLIYFQGNSAPDKSGLPSDRFSAERTGGSVSTLTIQRTQQEDSAVYLCASSLEAAGYKNIQYFGAGTRLSVL.

Relative to its sample, this clonotype is medium-sized. The chain has TRBV4-1 and TRBJ2-1, with 7 nucleotides matching TRBD2. Germline V gene sequence: CDR1 MGHRA, CDR2 YSYEKL. The V and J ends lost 1 base and 9 bases, in that order; junction bases with no gene match: 9. The CDR3 contains 15 residues. For the CDR3, the DNA is TGCGCCAGCAGCCAAGCGGCAGCGGGGTACTTTGAGCAGTTCTTC. This translates into CASSQAAAGYFEQFF.

This clonotype was observed at least ten times. The V gene is TRBV2, the J gene TRBJ2-7; D uncertain. The ends were cut back, 3 bases at V and 0 bases at J, with 6 bases in the middle. This CDR3 comprises 13 residues. Germline V gives CDR1 SNHLY, CDR2 FYNNEI. The chain's CDR3 is CASSEGNSYEQYF. The DNA for the CDR3 is TGTGCCAGCAGTGAGGGGAACTCCTACGAGCAGTACTTC.

This clonotype was recorded many times. The chain is built from TRBV7-9 and TRBJ2-2, with TRBD2 matching 12 bases. There are 18 residues in the CDR3. Per germline, CDR1 SEHNR and CDR2 FQNEAQ (reference sequence). V shed 5 bases and J 5 bases; nucleotides not matched to a gene: 12. DNA of the CDR3: TGTGCCAGCAGCCCGAAACTTCGACTAGCGGGAGTAACCGGGGAGCTGTTTTTT. Translated: CASSPKLRLAGVTGELFF.

This CDR3 is CASSQGGAGETEQFF. CDR3 nucleotide sequence: TGTGCCAGCAGTCAGGGGGGTGCGGGAGAGACTGAGCAGTTCTTC. The V call is TRBV7-8, the J call TRBJ2-1; D is possibly TRBD1 or TRBD2 (7 bases each). The CDR3 sequence is 15 residues long. With 6 bases removed from V and 9 bases from J, the gap between germline ends came to 21 bases. CDR1 is SGHVS and CDR2 is FQNEAQ in the germline V gene.

This clonotype was found many times. The chain combines TRBV30 with TRBJ2-7, with 12 bases aligning to TRBD2. From germline, CDR1 is GTSNPN and CDR2 SVGIG (reference sequence). CDR3 length: 16 residues. Germline trimming cut 0 bases from V and 2 bases from J; bases unmatched to any gene: 5. The CDR3 nucleotides read TGTGCCTGGAGTGTACAGCTAGCGGGAGGGCCCTACGAGCAGTACTTC. Residues: CAWSVQLAGGPYEQYF.

In its sample, this clonotype was seen many times. This chain connects TRBV7-9 to TRBJ2-7, with D perhaps given as TRBD1 or TRBD2 (5 bases each). CDR3 length: 14 residues. Trimming pared 5 bases from V and 1 base from J, leaving 12 bases between. Germline loops: CDR1 SEHNR, CDR2 FQNEAQ (reference sequence). For the CDR3, the DNA is TGTGCCAGCAGCCTGGGACGGATTTCCTACGAGCAGTACTTC. Protein sequence: CASSLGRISYEQYF.

This clonotype was detected many times. The genes are TRBV19 and TRBJ2-3, with TRBD2 identical over 7 bases. The germline CDR1 and CDR2 sequences are LNHDA and SQIVND (reference sequence). V was clipped by 3 bases and J by 5 bases; unmatched bases: 5. CDR3 size: 14 residues. The CDR3 bases are TGTGCCAGTAGTATTCTTTCTAGCGGAGATACGCAGTATTTT. Amino acids: CASSILSSGDTQYF.

This clonotype was recorded many times. The rearrangement uses TRBV7-8 and TRBJ2-1; 11 bases are a match to TRBD2. The CDR3 loop spans 16 amino acids. Germline lookup yields CDR1 SGHVS and CDR2 FQNEAQ. V gave up 5 bases and J gave up 2 bases; unmatched junction bases: 5. The CDR3 loop reads CASSPGTSGTYNEQFF. The CDR3 nucleotides are TGTGCCAGCAGCCCCGGGACTAGCGGAACCTACAATGAGCAGTTCTTC.

In regard to this clonotype: A single base separates this from a much larger clone, so it may be a read error. The chain recombines TRBV4-1 with TRBJ2-7; D gene ambiguous. In germline, CDR1 is MGHRA, CDR2 YSYEKL. The CDR3 runs to 14 residues. The CDR3 region is CANSQEGVTYEQYF. DNA of the CDR3: TGCGCCAACAGCCAAGAAGGCGTTACCTACGAGCAGTACTTC.

This clonotype was recorded many times. The rearrangement links TRBV29-1 to TRBJ2-1; possibly TRBD1 for D (5 bases). The germline V and J ends were trimmed by 3 bases and 1 base, with 10 bases remaining between them. CDR1 SQVTM and CDR2 ANQGSEA come from the germline V gene. The CDR3 length is 14 residues. The CDR3 coding sequence is TGCAGCGTTGAGTTACAGGCGTCCTACAATGAGCAGTTCTTC. Protein sequence: CSVELQASYNEQFF.

There are a few counts of this clonotype. Mismatch with germline at one junction end may stem from a read error. The chain joins TRBV20-1 to TRBJ1-3; 9 nucleotides line up with TRBD1. The CDR3 has 15 amino acids. CDR1 and CDR2 from the germline V gene are DFQATT and SNEGSKA (reference sequence). The CDR3, as DNA: TGCAGTGCAGGGACAGGGATGAGCTCTGAAAACACCATATATTTT. Translating gives CSAGTGMSSENTIYF.

This clonotype has ten or more counts. V gene TRBV6-2 or TRBV6-3 combines with J gene TRBJ2-1; D is possibly TRBD2 (6 bases). V lost 6 bases and J lost 0, with 12 bases in between. The CDR3 is 15 amino acids. Germline values: CDR1 MNHEY, CDR2 SVGEGT. The chain's CDR3 is CASRRAGSSYNEQFF. CDR3 sequence (DNA): TGTGCCAGCAGGAGGGCGGGAAGCTCCTACAATGAGCAGTTCTTC.

This clonotype was counted ten times or more. This chain joins TRBV20-1 and TRBJ2-7; 9 bases align to TRBD2. Trimming removed 5 bases from V and 1 base from J; junction bases left unmatched: 3. Germline CDR1 reads DFQATT; CDR2 reads SNEGSKA (reference sequence). The CDR3 contains 13 residues. The CDR3 DNA follows: TGCAGTGCTCCGACTAGCGGTTCCTACGAGCAGTACTTC. It yields the protein CSAPTSGSYEQYF.

This clonotype was observed at least ten times. The chain has TRBV7-2 and TRBJ2-3, with 13 bases matching TRBD2. This CDR3 is built from 23 residues. The V gene's germline CDR1 is SGHTA and CDR2 FQGNSA. V lost 4 bases and J lost 0; bases outside the gene matches: 22. CDR3 sequence: CASSSYPFPGTSGEGASTDTQYF. The DNA of the CDR3 is TGTGCCAGCAGCTCTTACCCCTTCCCGGGGACTAGCGGGGAAGGGGCTAGCACAGATACGCAGTATTTT.

This clonotype came up many times. The genes are TRBV7-9 and TRBJ2-7; 8 nucleotides align to TRBD2. V gave up 5 bases and J gave up 0 bases; unmatched junction bases: 6. Germline V lookup: CDR1 SEHNR, CDR2 FQNEAQ (reference sequence). The CDR3 sequence is 15 residues long. Here the CDR3 DNA reads TGTGCCAGCAGCCCCCCGGGGGGGAGCTCCTACGAGCAGTACTTC. Protein sequence: CASSPPGGSSYEQYF.